The rows below give T cell receptor beta chains drawn from one sample of a study of cytomegalovirus exposure and HLA in healthy donors. Only in-frame clones appear in the TCRdb table, and some are missing; sequencing was by immunoSEQ multiplex PCR. This sample has about 130,000 clones, with approximately 70% found just once. The sequenced sample was PBMCs. These receptors originate from a human donor in good health. Each CDR3 is given with its conserved first and last residue. Each record gives: D gene, V gene, clone size, CDR3 protein. A D gene is named only where the DNA matches it firmly. Expanded clones get a size class; other rows say once, few or many, or leave the size out.

D gene: TRBD2; V gene: TRBV15; clone size: .; CDR3 protein: CATSTGGLAAYEQYF
D gene: .; V gene: TRBV18; clone size: .; CDR3 protein: CASSLKPASYNSPLHF
D gene: .; V gene: TRBV7-9; clone size: .; CDR3 protein: CASSYPSALINEQFF
D gene: .; V gene: TRBV10-3; clone size: .; CDR3 protein: CATAPGDGANVLTF
D gene: .; V gene: TRBV5-6; clone size: .; CDR3 protein: CASSFRGMVEKLFF
D gene: TRBD2; V gene: TRBV28; clone size: .; CDR3 protein: CASRPARGRGQETQYF
D gene: TRBD1; V gene: TRBV28; clone size: .; CDR3 protein: CASRPGTGDREQYF
D gene: TRBD1; V gene: TRBV7-9; clone size: .; CDR3 protein: CASSDTGGNEKLFF
D gene: TRBD1; V gene: TRBV9; clone size: .; CDR3 protein: CASSIRQGRTGELFF
D gene: TRBD1; V gene: TRBV18; clone size: .; CDR3 protein: CASSPIGTANQPQHF
D gene: TRBD1; V gene: TRBV9; clone size: few; CDR3 protein: CASSPRTGDEQYF
D gene: TRBD1; V gene: TRBV29-1; clone size: .; CDR3 protein: CSVDGTGGLYEQYF
D gene: .; V gene: TRBV9; clone size: few; CDR3 protein: CASSGPNEDEAFF
D gene: TRBD1; V gene: TRBV7-9; clone size: .; CDR3 protein: CASRKGAYEQYF
D gene: TRBD1; V gene: TRBV19; clone size: .; CDR3 protein: CASSEGQGTDTQYF
D gene: TRBD2; V gene: TRBV5-6; clone size: .; CDR3 protein: CASSSGTSGVTQYF